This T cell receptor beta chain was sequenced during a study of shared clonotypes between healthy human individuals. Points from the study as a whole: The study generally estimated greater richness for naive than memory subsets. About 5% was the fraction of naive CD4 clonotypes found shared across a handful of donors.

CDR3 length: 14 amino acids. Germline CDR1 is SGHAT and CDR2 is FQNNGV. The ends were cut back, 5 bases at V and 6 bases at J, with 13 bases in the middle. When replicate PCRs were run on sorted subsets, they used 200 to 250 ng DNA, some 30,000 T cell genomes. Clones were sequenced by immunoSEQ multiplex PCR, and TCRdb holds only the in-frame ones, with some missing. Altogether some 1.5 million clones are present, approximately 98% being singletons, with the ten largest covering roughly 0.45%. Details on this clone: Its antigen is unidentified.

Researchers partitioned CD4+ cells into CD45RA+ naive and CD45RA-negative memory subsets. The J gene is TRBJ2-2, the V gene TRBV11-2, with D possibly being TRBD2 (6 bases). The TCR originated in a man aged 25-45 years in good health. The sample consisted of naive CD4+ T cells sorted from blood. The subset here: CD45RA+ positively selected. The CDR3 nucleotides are TGTGCCAGCAGCCCTGGGACTTCGGCCGGGGAGCTGTTTTTT. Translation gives CASSPGTSAGELFF.